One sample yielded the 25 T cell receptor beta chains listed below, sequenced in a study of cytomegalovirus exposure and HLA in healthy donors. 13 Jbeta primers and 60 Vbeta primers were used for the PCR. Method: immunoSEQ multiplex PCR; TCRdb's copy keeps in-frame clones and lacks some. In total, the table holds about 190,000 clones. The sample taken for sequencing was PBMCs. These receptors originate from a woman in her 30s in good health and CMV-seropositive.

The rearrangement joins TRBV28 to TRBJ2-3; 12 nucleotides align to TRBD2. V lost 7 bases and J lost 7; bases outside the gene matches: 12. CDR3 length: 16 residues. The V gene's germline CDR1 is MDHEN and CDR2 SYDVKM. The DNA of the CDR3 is TGTGCCAGCAATGACCAGACTAGCGGGAGTCGAAATACGCAGTATTTT. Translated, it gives CASNDQTSGSRNTQYF. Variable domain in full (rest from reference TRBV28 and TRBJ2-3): DVKVTQSSRYLVKRTGEKVFLECVQDMDHENMFWYRQDPGLGLRLIYFSYDVKMKEKGDIPEGYSVSREKKERFSLILESASTNQTSMYLCASNDQTSGSRNTQYFGPGTRLTVL.

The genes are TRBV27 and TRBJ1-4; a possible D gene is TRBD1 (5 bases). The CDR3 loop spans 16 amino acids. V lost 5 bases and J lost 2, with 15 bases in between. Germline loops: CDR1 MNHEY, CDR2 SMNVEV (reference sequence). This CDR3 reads CASSTAWGATNEKLFF. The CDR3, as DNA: TGTGCCAGCAGTACCGCTTGGGGCGCCACTAATGAAAAACTGTTTTTT.

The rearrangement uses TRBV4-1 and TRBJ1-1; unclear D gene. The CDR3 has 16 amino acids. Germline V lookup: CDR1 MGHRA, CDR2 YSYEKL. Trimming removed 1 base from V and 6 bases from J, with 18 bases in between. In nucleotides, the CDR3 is TGCGCCAGCAGCCAAGGCCGGTCTACGCTTTATGCTGAAGCTTTCTTT. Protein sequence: CASSQGRSTLYAEAFF.

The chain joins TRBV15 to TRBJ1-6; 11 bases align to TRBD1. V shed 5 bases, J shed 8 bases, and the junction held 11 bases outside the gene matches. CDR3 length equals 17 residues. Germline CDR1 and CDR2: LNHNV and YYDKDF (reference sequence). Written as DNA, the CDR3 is TGTGCCACCAGCCGCACCCCGGGACAGGGGGGAGATTCACCCCTCCACTTT. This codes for CATSRTPGQGGDSPLHF.

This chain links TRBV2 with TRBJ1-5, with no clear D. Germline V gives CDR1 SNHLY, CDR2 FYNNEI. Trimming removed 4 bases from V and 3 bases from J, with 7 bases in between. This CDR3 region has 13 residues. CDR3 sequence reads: CASSATNNQPQHF. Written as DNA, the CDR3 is TGTGCCAGCAGTGCAACAAACAATCAGCCCCAGCATTTT.

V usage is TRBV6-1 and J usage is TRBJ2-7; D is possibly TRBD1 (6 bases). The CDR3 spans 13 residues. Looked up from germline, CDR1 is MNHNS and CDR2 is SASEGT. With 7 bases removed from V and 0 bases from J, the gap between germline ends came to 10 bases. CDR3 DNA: TGTGCCAGCAACCGGGACAACTCCTACGAGCAGTACTTC. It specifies CASNRDNSYEQYF.

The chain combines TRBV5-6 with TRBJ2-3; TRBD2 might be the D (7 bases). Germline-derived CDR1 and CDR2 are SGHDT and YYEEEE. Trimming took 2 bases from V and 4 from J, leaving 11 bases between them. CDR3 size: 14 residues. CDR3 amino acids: CASSFRGAADTQYF. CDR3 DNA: TGTGCCAGCAGCTTCCGGGGGGCAGCAGATACGCAGTATTTT.

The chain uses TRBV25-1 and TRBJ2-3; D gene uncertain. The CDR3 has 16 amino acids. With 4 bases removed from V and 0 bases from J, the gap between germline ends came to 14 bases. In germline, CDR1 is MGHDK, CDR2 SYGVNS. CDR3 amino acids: CASSGFDSPSTDTQYF. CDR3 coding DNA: TGTGCCAGCAGTGGCTTTGACTCCCCCAGCACAGATACGCAGTATTTT.

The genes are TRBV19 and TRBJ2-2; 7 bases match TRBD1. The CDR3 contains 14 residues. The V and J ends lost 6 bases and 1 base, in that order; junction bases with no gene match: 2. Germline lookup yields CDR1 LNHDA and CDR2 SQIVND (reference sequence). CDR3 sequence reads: CASRGQLNTGELFF. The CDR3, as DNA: TGTGCCAGTAGGGGACAGTTGAACACCGGGGAGCTGTTTTTT. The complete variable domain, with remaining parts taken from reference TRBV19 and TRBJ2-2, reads DGGITQSPKYLFRKEGQNVTLSCEQNLNHDAMYWYRQDPGQGLRLIYYSQIVNDFQKGDIAEGYSVSREKKESFPLTVTSAQKNPTAFYLCASRGQLNTGELFFGEGSRLTVL.

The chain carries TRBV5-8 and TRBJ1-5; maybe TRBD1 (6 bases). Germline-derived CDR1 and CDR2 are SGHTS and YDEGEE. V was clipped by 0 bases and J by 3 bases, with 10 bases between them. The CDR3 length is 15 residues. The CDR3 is CASSLGTAINQPQHF. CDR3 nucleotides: TGTGCCAGCAGCTTGGGGACAGCAATCAATCAGCCCCAGCATTTT.

The CDR3 region has the DNA TGTGCCACCACTAAACAGGGGTTGGCGACCCAGTACTTC. It specifies CATTKQGLATQYF. The rearrangement links TRBV13 to TRBJ2-5; 7 bases map to TRBD1. Per germline, CDR1 PRHDT and CDR2 FYEKMQ (reference sequence). The CDR3 totals 13 residues. The V segment lost 10 bases and the J segment 7 bases; nucleotides outside the gene matches: 12.

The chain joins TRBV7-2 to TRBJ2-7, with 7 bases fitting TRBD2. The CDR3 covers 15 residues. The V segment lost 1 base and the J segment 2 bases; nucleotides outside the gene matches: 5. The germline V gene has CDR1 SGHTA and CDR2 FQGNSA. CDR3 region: CASSLGGGEPYEQYF. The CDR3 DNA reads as TGTGCCAGCAGCTTAGGGGGGGGTGAACCCTACGAGCAGTACTTC.

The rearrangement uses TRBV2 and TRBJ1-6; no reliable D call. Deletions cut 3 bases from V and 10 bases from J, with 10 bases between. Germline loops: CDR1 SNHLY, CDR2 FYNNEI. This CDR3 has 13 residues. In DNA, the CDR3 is TGTGCCAGCAGTGACGAAAGAGAGTCACCCCTCCACTTT. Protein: CASSDERESPLHF.

CDR3 sequence: CASSPNRDSDYNEQFF. CDR3 DNA sequence: TGTGCCAGCTCACCTAACCGGGACTCAGACTACAATGAGCAGTTCTTC. The rearrangement joins TRBV18 to TRBJ2-1, with a tentative D call TRBD2 (6 bases). The CDR3 loop spans 16 amino acids. Between the trimmed V and J ends, which lost 3 bases and 3 bases, there was a span of 15 bases. Germline-derived CDR1 and CDR2 are KGHSH and LQKENI.

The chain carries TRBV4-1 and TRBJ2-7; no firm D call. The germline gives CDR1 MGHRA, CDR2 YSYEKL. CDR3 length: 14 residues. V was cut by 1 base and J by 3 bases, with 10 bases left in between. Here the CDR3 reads CASSQGGVFYEQYF. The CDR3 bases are TGCGCCAGCAGCCAAGGAGGTGTATTCTACGAGCAGTACTTC.

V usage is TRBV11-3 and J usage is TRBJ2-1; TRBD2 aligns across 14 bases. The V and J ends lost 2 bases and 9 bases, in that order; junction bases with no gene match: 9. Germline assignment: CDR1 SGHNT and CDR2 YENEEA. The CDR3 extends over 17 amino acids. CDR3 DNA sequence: TGTGCCAGCAGCTTATCAGGACTAGCGGGAGGAGGGGGTGAGCAGTTCTTC. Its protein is CASSLSGLAGGGGEQFF.

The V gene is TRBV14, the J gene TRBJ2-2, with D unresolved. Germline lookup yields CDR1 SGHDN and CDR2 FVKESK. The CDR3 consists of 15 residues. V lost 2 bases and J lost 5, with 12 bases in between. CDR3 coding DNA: TGTGCCAGCAGCCAACTCAGTCGGGTAACCGGGGAGCTGTTTTTT. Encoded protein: CASSQLSRVTGELFF.

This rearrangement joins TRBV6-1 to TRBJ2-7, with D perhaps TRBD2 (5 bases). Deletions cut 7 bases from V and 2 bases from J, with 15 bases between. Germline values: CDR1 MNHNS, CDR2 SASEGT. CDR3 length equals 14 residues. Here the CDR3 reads CASTMAPGTYEQYF. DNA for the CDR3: TGTGCCAGCACCATGGCCCCCGGGACCTACGAGCAGTACTTC.

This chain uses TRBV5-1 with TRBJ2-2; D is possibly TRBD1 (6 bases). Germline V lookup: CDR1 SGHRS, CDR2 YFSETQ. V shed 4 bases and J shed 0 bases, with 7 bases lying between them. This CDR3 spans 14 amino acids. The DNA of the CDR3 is TGCGCCAGCAGCAGGGACACGAACACCGGGGAGCTGTTTTTT. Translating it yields CASSRDTNTGELFF.

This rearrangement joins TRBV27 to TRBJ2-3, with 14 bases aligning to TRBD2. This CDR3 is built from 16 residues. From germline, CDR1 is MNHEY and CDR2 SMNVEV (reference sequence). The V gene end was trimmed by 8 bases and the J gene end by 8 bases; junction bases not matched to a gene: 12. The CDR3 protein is CASGPGLAGESATQYF. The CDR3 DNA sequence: TGTGCCAGCGGCCCGGGACTAGCGGGAGAGTCGGCTACGCAGTATTTT.

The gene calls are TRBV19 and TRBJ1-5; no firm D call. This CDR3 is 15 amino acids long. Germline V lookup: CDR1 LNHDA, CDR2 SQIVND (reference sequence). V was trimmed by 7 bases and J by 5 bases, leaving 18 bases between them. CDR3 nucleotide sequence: TGTGCCAGTAAAATGTACTCCCGGGATCATCAGCCCCAGCATTTT. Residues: CASKMYSRDHQPQHF.

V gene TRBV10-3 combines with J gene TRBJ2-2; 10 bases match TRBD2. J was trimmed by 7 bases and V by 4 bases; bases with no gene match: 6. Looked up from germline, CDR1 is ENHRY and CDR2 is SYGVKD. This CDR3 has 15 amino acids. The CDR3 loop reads CAISVGLAGVGELFF. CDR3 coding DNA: TGTGCCATCAGTGTCGGCCTAGCGGGAGTCGGGGAGCTGTTTTTT.

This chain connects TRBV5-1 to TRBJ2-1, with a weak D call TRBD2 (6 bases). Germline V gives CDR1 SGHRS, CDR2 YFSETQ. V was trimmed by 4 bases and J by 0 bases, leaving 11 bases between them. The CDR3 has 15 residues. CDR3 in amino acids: CASSVIADSYNEQFF. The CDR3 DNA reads TGCGCCAGCAGCGTAATAGCGGACTCCTACAATGAGCAGTTCTTC.

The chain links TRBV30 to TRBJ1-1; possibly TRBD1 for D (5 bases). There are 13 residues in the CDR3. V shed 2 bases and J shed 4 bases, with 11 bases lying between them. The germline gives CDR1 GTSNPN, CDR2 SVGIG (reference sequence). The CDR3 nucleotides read TGTGCCTGGAGTATGTGGAGGGGCACTGAAGCTTTCTTT. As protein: CAWSMWRGTEAFF. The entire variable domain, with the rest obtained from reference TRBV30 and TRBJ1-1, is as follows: SQTIHQWPATLVQPVGSPLSLECTVEGTSNPNLYWYRQAAGRGLQLLFYSVGIGQISSEVPQNLSASRPQDRQFILSSKKLLLSDSGFYLCAWSMWRGTEAFFGQGTRLTVV.

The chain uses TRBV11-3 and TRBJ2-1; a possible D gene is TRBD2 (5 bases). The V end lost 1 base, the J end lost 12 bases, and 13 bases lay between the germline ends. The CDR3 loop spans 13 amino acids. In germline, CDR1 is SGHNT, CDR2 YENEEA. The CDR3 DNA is TGTGCCAGCAGCTTAGGGGCGGCGGGTAGGCAGTTCTTC. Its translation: CASSLGAAGRQFF. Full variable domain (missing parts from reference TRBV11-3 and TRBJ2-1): EAGVVQSPRYKIIEKKQPVAFWCNPISGHNTLYWYLQNLGQGPELLIRYENEEAVDDSQLPKDRFSAERLKGVDSTLKIQPAELGDSAVYLCASSLGAAGRQFFGPGTRLTVL.